The following is a TCR beta chain sequence with its context. There are many counts of this clonotype. The target of this receptor is not known. No base qualities exist here, and no much larger clone lies one base off it. TCR beta CDR3 regions were amplified from RNA transcripts. For the first round of RT-PCR on the TCR CDR3, the HTBI primer set was used together with the Qiagen OneStep RT-PCR kit. Libraries were constructed in a second round of multiplex PCR, after which size selection and purification were performed. The libraries were sequenced on an Illumina HiSeq2000 using paired-end 100 bp reads. From the authors' description of their analysis: SOAPnuke was used to process the raw data, removing reads that contained adapters or uncalled bases, had a mean Phred below 15, or lacked an exact match to the constant primer or identifier. COPE v1.2.5 was used to merge high-quality paired reads, and clonotypes were defined as unique nucleotide sequences. Clonotypes were aligned to IMGT TRBV, TRBD and TRBJ reference segments using MiTCR v1.1. The analysis was restricted to V-J combinations with a frequency above 0.0001, which together covered just over 99% of the repertoires. The TCS score was defined as F50 (clonal expansion) divided by E x V (chaos), with BLOSUM62-based TCRdist calculated between CDR3 peptides within each V-J. Welch's t-statistics and random forest reduced several hundred V-J features to roughly 13, which were used in a naive Bayes classifier (R e1071). The similarity between thyroid and blood repertoires was quantified using the Morisita-Horn index. TCRdb cleaned the public reads at Q25 with fastp, built clones with MiXCR and kept in-frame beta chains. Identical CDR3 proteins give one entry, which carries the most common genes and DNA. TCRdb, not the original authors, processed these V and J calls. For this sample the table gives about 570,000 distinct CDR3 sequences, of which roughly 46% were detected only once. The ten largest clonotypes hold around 20% of the sample.

This specimen belongs to a study of T cells in Graves' hyperthyroidism and ophthalmopathy (dated by TCRdb to between 2017 and 2020). About the full investigation: To identify distinguishing TCR V-J signatures, a discovery cohort of about 95 patients was used, comprising under 45 with Graves' ophthalmopathy and 55 to 65 with stable Graves' hyperthyroidism. Thyroid tissue and blood T-cell repertoires from more than five Graves' hyperthyroidism patients were also compared in the study. The paper describes TCR Vbeta CDR3 sequencing of 120 to 150 peripheral blood samples, made up of about 40 ophthalmopathy patients, roughly 80 hyperthyroidism patients and approximately 17 progressor patients. The 100 discovery patients were divided at random into training and test sets in a 7:3 ratio. An independent validation cohort of about 19 hyperthyroidism patients and 17 patients who later progressed to ophthalmopathy tested prospective prediction of ophthalmopathy. Once sampling was done, hyperthyroidism patients were given methimazole at a starting dose of 30 mg daily, whereas ophthalmopathy patients were given high-dose intravenous methylprednisolone.

The germline V gene specifies SGHVS as CDR1 and FQNEAQ as CDR2. From the cysteine through the phenylalanine, the CDR3 covers 14 amino acids. Only CDR3 DNA is held: 42 bases, read in frame from base 1. Relative to germline, V is missing 3 bases and J is missing 8 bases, with 9 bases of the junction outside any gene match. Study-wide conclusions, independent of this receptor: In validation, the model predicted progression to ophthalmopathy a median of roughly 6.1 months before onset, with approximately 68% sensitivity and 72.22% specificity. A 13 V-J signature model separated ophthalmopathy from stable hyperthyroidism, with just over 85% sensitivity and 81.08% specificity in cross-validation and 80%/75% in testing. Sample size was not statistically predetermined, and investigators were not blinded to group allocation. Most expanded thyroid clonotypes (frequency above 0.001) were also detected in blood, a finding suggesting that blood repertoires may reflect thyroid immune responses.

The study excluded patients with uncontrolled infections, other autoimmune diseases, pregnancy or lactation. Diagnoses were based on clinical symptoms, serum thyroxine and TRAb, thyroid ultrasound and orbital computed tomography. Trizol reagent was used to extract total RNA, and RNA quality was then checked on an Agilent 2100 Bioanalyzer. The V and J segments used are TRBV7-8 and TRBJ1-2; 7 nucleotides in the junction match TRBD1. Sequencing was done on a sample of peripheral blood or thyroid tissue (not recorded which). The sequence came from an adult woman with Graves' disease, either hyperthyroidism or ophthalmopathy (not recorded which). The DNA sequence is as follows: TGTGCCAGCAGCTTCGACAGGGTGAAGGCCGGCTACACCTTC. It is translated as CASSFDRVKAGYTF.